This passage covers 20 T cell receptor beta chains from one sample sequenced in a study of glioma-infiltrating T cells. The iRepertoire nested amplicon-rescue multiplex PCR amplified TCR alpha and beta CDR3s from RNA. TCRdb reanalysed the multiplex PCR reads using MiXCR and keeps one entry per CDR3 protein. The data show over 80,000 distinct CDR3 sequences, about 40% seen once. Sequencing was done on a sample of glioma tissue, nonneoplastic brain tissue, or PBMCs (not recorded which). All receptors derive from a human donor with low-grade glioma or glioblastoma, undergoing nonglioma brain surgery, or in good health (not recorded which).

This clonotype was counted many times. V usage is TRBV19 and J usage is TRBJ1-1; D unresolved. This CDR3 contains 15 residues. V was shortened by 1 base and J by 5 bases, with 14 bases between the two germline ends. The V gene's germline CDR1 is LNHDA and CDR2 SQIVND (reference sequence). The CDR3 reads CASSIGGFQGTEAFF. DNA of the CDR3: TGTGCCAGTAGTATAGGAGGGTTCCAAGGGACTGAAGCTTTCTTT.

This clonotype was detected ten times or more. CDR3 protein: CASSKQGGTYEQYF. The CDR3 DNA reads as TGTGCCAGCAGCAAACAGGGGGGCACCTACGAGCAGTACTTC. The chain couples TRBV5-4 to TRBJ2-7, with 8 bases that match TRBD1. J lost 2 bases, V lost 4 bases, and 5 bases had no gene match. The CDR3 has 14 residues. CDR1 SGHNT and CDR2 YYREEE come from the germline V gene (reference sequence).

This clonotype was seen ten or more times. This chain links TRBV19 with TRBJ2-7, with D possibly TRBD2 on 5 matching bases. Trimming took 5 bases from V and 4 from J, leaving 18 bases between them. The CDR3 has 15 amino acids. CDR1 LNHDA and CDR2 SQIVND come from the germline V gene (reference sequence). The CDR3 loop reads CASSEAGVFQYEQYF. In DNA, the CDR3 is TGTGCCAGTAGTGAGGCCGGGGTGTTCCAGTACGAGCAGTACTTC.

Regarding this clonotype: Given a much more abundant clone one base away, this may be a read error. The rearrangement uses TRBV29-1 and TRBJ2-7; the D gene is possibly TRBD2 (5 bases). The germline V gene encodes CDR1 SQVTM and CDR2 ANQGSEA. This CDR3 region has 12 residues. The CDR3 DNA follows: TGCAGCGTGCGGCCGGACTCTTACGAGCATTACTTC. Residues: CSVRPDSYEHYF.

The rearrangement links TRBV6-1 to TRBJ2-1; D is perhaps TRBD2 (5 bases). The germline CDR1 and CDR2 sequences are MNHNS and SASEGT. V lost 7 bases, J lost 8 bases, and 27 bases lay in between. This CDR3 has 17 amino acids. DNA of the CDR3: TGTGCCAGCAAAAGTTCGATCTCCGGGGTTTCAAAGTATGAGCAGTTCTTC. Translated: CASKSSISGVSKYEQFF.

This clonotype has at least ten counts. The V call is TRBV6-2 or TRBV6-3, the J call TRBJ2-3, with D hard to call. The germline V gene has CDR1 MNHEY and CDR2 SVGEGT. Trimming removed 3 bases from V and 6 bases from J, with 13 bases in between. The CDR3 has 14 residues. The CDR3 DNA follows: TGTGCCAGCAGTTATCGAGTTTTTCAGGATACGCAGTATTTT. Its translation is CASSYRVFQDTQYF.

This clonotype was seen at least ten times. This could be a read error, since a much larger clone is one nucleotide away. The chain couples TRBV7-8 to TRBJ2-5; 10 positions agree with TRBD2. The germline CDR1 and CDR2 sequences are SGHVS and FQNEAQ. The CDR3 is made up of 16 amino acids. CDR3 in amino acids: CASNLGSGRTQETQYF. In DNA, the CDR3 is TGTGCCAGCAACTTAGGTAGCGGGAGGACCCAAGAGACCCAGTACTTC. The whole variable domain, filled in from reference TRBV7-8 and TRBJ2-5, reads GAGVSQSPRYKVAKRGQDVALRCDPISGHVSLFWYQQALGQGPEFLTYFQNEAQLDKSGLPSDRFFAERPEGSVSTLKIQRTQQEDSAVYLCASNLGSGRTQETQYFGPGTRLLVL.

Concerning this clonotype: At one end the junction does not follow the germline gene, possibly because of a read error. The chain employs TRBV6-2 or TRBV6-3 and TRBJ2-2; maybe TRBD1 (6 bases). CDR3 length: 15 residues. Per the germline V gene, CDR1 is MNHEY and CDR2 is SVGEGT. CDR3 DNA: TGTTCCAGCAGTCGCTATAGGGGGAACACCGGGGAGCTGTTCTTT. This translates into CSSSRYRGNTGELFF.

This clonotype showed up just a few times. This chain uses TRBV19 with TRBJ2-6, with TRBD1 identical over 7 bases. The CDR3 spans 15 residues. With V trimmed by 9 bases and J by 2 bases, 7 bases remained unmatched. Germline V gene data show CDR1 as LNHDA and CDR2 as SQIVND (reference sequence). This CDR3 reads CASWTGTAGANVLTF. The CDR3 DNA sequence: TGTGCCAGCTGGACCGGGACAGCTGGGGCCAACGTCCTGACTTTC.

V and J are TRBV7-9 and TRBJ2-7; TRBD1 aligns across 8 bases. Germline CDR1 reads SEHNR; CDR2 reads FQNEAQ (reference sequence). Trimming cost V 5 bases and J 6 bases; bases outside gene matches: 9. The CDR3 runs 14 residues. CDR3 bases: TGTGCCAGCAGCCTCGGACAGGGTGTGTTCGAGCAGTACTTC. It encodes CASSLGQGVFEQYF.

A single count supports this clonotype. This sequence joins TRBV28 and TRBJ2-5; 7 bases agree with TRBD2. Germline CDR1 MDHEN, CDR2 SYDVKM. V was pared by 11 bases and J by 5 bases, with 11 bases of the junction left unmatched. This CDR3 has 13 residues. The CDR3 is CAGSVGGLETQYF. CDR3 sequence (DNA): TGTGCCGGCTCCGTCGGGGGGTTGGAGACCCAGTACTTC.

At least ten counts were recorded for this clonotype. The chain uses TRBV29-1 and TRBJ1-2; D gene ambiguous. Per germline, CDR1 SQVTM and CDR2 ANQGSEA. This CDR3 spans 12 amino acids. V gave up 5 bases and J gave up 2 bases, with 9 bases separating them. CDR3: CSVWAVNYGYTF. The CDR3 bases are TGCAGCGTTTGGGCAGTGAACTATGGCTACACCTTC.

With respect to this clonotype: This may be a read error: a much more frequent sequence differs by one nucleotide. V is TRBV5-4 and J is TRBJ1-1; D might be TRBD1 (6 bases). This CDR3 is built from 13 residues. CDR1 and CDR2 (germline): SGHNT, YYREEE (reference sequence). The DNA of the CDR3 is TGTGCCAGCAAGACAGGCATGAACACTGGAGCTTTCTTT. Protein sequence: CASKTGMNTGAFF.

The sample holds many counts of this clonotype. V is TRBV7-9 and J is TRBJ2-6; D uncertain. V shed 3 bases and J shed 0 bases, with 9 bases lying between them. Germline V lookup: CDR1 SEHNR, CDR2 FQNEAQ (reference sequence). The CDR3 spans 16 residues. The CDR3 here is CASSLYRDSGANVLTF. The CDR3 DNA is TGTGCCAGCAGCTTGTACAGAGACTCTGGGGCCAACGTCCTGACTTTC.

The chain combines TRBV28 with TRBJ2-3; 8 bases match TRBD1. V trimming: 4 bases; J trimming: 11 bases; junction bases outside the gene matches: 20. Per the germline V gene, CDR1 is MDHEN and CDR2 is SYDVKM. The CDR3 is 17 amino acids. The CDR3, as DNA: TGTGCCAGCAGTTCGGCACCTGGACAGGGTAGTAACGGGGAGCAGTATTTT. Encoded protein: CASSSAPGQGSNGEQYF.

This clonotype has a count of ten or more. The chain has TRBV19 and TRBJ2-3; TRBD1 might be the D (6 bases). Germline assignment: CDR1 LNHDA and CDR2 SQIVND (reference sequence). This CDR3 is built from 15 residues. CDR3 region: CAAASGQGSRDTQYF. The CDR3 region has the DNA TGTGCGGCGGCTAGTGGGCAGGGGTCGAGGGATACGCAGTATTTT.

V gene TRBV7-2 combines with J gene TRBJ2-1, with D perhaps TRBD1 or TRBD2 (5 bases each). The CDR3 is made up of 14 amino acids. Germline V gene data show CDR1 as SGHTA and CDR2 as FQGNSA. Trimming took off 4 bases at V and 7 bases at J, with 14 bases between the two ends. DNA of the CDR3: TGTGCCAGCAGCTGGGGGTTGGTAGGGAATGAGCAGTTCTTC. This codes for CASSWGLVGNEQFF.

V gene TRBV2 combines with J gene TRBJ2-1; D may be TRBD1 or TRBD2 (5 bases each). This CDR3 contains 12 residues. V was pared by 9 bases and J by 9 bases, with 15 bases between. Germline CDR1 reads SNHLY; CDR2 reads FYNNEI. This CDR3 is CARSWDRPEQFF. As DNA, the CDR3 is TGTGCCAGAAGTTGGGACCGCCCTGAGCAGTTCTTC. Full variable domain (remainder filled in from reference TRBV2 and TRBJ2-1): EPEVTQTPSHQVTQMGQEVILRCVPISNHLYFYWYRQILGQKVEFLVSFYNNEISEKSEIFDDQFSVERPDGSNFTLKIRSTKLEDSAMYFCARSWDRPEQFFGPGTRLTVL.

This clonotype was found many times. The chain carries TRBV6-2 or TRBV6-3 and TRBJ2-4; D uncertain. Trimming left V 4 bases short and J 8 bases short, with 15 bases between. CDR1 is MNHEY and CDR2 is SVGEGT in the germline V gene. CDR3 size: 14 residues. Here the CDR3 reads CASSSPENSHIQYF. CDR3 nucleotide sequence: TGTGCCAGCAGTTCGCCGGAGAACTCCCACATTCAGTACTTC.

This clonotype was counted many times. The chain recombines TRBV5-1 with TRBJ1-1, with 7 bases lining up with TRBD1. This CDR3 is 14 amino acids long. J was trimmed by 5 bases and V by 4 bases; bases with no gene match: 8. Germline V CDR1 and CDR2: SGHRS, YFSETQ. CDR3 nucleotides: TGCGCCAGCAGCGAGACAGGGATTCGGACTGAAGCTTTCTTT. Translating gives CASSETGIRTEAFF.